These T cell receptor beta chains were read from a single sample in a study of shared clonotypes between healthy human individuals. TCRdb's table, derived via immunoSEQ multiplex PCR, lists solely in-frame clones and lacks some. This sample yields 550,000 to 650,000 clones, of which about 95% are seen a single time; roughly 0.12% belongs to the top ten. Specimen: naive CD8+ T cells sorted from blood. All receptors come from a woman in her 30s in good health. The CDR3 runs from the conserved cysteine through the conserved F or W. Fields, in order: J gene, clone size, V gene, D gene, CDR3 DNA, CDR3 protein. D genes are given only for firm matches. For some rows the clone size is stated as once, few or many, or as a class when expanded; others skip it.

J gene: TRBJ2-5
clone size: -
V gene: TRBV6-1
D gene: -
CDR3 DNA: TGTGCCAGCAGTGAAGAAGGGGGGATGGAGACCCAGTACTTC
CDR3 protein: CASSEEGGMETQYF

J gene: TRBJ2-5
clone size: -
V gene: TRBV29-1
D gene: -
CDR3 DNA: TGCAGCGGTATTTCGGGACATACACAAGAGACCCAGTACTTC
CDR3 protein: CSGISGHTQETQYF

J gene: TRBJ2-5
clone size: -
V gene: TRBV7-9
D gene: -
CDR3 DNA: TGTGCCAGCGGCCAAAAGGGGCAAGAGACCCAGTACTTC
CDR3 protein: CASGQKGQETQYF

J gene: TRBJ2-5
clone size: -
V gene: TRBV11-2
D gene: -
CDR3 DNA: TGTGCCAGCAGCTTAGGTGCGGGACAGTATCTGAAAGAGACCCAGTACTTC
CDR3 protein: CASSLGAGQYLKETQYF

J gene: TRBJ2-2
clone size: -
V gene: TRBV21-1
D gene: -
CDR3 DNA: TGTGCCAGCAGGGGGCCCGGGGAGCTGTTTTTT
CDR3 protein: CASRGPGELFF

J gene: TRBJ2-7
clone size: -
V gene: TRBV11-2
D gene: -
CDR3 DNA: TGTGCCAGCAGCTTAGGCGGGAACTCCTACGAGCAGTACTTC
CDR3 protein: CASSLGGNSYEQYF

J gene: TRBJ1-5
clone size: -
V gene: TRBV28
D gene: -
CDR3 DNA: TGTGCCAGCAGTTTAAACGAGGCAGCGTATAGCAATCAGCCCCAGCATTTT
CDR3 protein: CASSLNEAAYSNQPQHF

J gene: TRBJ2-7
clone size: -
V gene: TRBV2
D gene: -
CDR3 DNA: TGTGCCAGCAGTGGACCAGCGGTTACCTACGAGCAGTACTTC
CDR3 protein: CASSGPAVTYEQYF

J gene: TRBJ2-1
clone size: -
V gene: TRBV18
D gene: TRBD2
CDR3 DNA: TGTGCCAGCTCACTTTCCCGCCCCTCTAGCGGGAGAGGGAATGAGCAGTTCTTC
CDR3 protein: CASSLSRPSSGRGNEQFF

J gene: TRBJ1-2
clone size: -
V gene: TRBV29-1
D gene: -
CDR3 DNA: TGCAGCGCCAGGGACATGCGCGGCTACACCTTC
CDR3 protein: CSARDMRGYTF

J gene: TRBJ2-1
clone size: once
V gene: TRBV7-6
D gene: -
CDR3 DNA: TGTGCCAGCAGCTTAGAAGGGGAGGGGGTCTACAATGAGCAGTTCTTC
CDR3 protein: CASSLEGEGVYNEQFF

J gene: TRBJ1-2
clone size: -
V gene: TRBV25-1
D gene: -
CDR3 DNA: TGTGCCAGCAGTGAGGCAGGGGTTGGCTACACCTTC
CDR3 protein: CASSEAGVGYTF

J gene: TRBJ2-2
clone size: -
V gene: TRBV19
D gene: -
CDR3 DNA: TGTGCCAGTAGTATAGATCGGTCGACCGAGGTTAGCACCGGGGAGCTGTTTTTT
CDR3 protein: CASSIDRSTEVSTGELFF

J gene: TRBJ1-4
clone size: -
V gene: TRBV5-8
D gene: -
CDR3 DNA: TGTGCCAGCAGCTTGGAGACAGGCCCCGCGGGGGAAAAACTGTTTTTT
CDR3 protein: CASSLETGPAGEKLFF

J gene: TRBJ1-6
clone size: -
V gene: TRBV4-1
D gene: -
CDR3 DNA: TGCGCCAGCAGCCTTGCAGGGAATTCGCCCCTCCACTTT
CDR3 protein: CASSLAGNSPLHF

J gene: TRBJ2-7
clone size: -
V gene: TRBV11-2
D gene: TRBD2
CDR3 DNA: TGTGCCAGCGGTGTTCGGACTAGCGGGAAATACGAGCAGTACTTC
CDR3 protein: CASGVRTSGKYEQYF

J gene: TRBJ2-7
clone size: -
V gene: TRBV28
D gene: -
CDR3 DNA: TGTGCCAGCAGTTTAGTAAAGGGAGGATGGGAGCAGTACTTC
CDR3 protein: CASSLVKGGWEQYF

J gene: TRBJ2-7
clone size: -
V gene: TRBV28
D gene: -
CDR3 DNA: TGTGCCAGCCCTCGAGGGCAGACCTACGAGCAGTACTTC
CDR3 protein: CASPRGQTYEQYF

J gene: TRBJ1-1
clone size: -
V gene: TRBV27
D gene: -
CDR3 DNA: TGTGCCAGCAGTCCCGGGACAACAAACACTGAAGCTTTCTTT
CDR3 protein: CASSPGTTNTEAFF

J gene: TRBJ2-7
clone size: -
V gene: TRBV5-5
D gene: -
CDR3 DNA: TGTGCCAGCAGCTTTGAATTGTGGGTCGAGCAGTACTTC
CDR3 protein: CASSFELWVEQYF

J gene: TRBJ2-1
clone size: once
V gene: TRBV5-6
D gene: -
CDR3 DNA: TGTGCCAGCAGCTTGAAAGCTAGCGCATACAATGAGCAGTTCTTC
CDR3 protein: CASSLKASAYNEQFF

J gene: TRBJ1-4
clone size: -
V gene: TRBV7-9
D gene: -
CDR3 DNA: TGTGCCAGCAGCTGGGGCGCGGGTGAAAAACTGTTTTTT
CDR3 protein: CASSWGAGEKLFF

J gene: TRBJ2-7
clone size: -
V gene: TRBV6-5
D gene: TRBD2
CDR3 DNA: TGTGCCAGCAGTTACTCTCACGGGAGGGTCTCCTACGAGCAGTACTTC
CDR3 protein: CASSYSHGRVSYEQYF

J gene: TRBJ2-2
clone size: -
V gene: TRBV27
D gene: -
CDR3 DNA: TGTGCCAGCCACGGGGTTCAAGGCGGGGAGCTGTTTTTT
CDR3 protein: CASHGVQGGELFF

J gene: TRBJ2-7
clone size: few
V gene: TRBV15
D gene: TRBD1
CDR3 DNA: TGTGCCACCAGCACCGGGACAGGGGGCTACGAGCAGTACTTC
CDR3 protein: CATSTGTGGYEQYF

J gene: TRBJ1-4
clone size: -
V gene: TRBV7-9
D gene: TRBD1
CDR3 DNA: TGTGCCAGCAGCTCCAACAACAGGGGAGTTGAAGAAAAACTGTTTTTT
CDR3 protein: CASSSNNRGVEEKLFF

J gene: TRBJ2-1
clone size: once
V gene: TRBV27
D gene: -
CDR3 DNA: TGTGCCAGCAGTTTAGGACCCCTCAATGAGCAGTTCTTC
CDR3 protein: CASSLGPLNEQFF

J gene: TRBJ2-1
clone size: -
V gene: TRBV7-9
D gene: -
CDR3 DNA: TGTGCCAGCAGCTTAGATACTTTGGTCCTCGCTGGGTTCTTC
CDR3 protein: CASSLDTLVLAGFF

J gene: TRBJ2-7
clone size: -
V gene: TRBV2
D gene: -
CDR3 DNA: TGTGCCAGCAGTCCCACGGGCTCCTACGAGCAGTACTTC
CDR3 protein: CASSPTGSYEQYF

J gene: TRBJ2-7
clone size: -
V gene: TRBV11-2
D gene: -
CDR3 DNA: TGTGCCAGCAGCTTAGGGGCTAGCAGTCGCTACGAGCAGTACTTC
CDR3 protein: CASSLGASSRYEQYF

J gene: TRBJ1-4
clone size: once
V gene: TRBV13
D gene: -
CDR3 DNA: TGTGCCAGCAGCTTACGACTAGTTGATTTATTCTCCCACGAAAAACTGTTTTTT
CDR3 protein: CASSLRLVDLFSHEKLFF

J gene: TRBJ1-5
clone size: -
V gene: TRBV27
D gene: -
CDR3 DNA: TGTGCCAGCAGTTTAACGCTTTCGGGCAATCAGCCCCAGCATTTT
CDR3 protein: CASSLTLSGNQPQHF

J gene: TRBJ1-5
clone size: once
V gene: TRBV6-5
D gene: TRBD1
CDR3 DNA: TGTGCCAGCGGGAAGACAGGGGCTAGCAATCAGCCCCAGCATTTT
CDR3 protein: CASGKTGASNQPQHF

J gene: TRBJ2-6
clone size: -
V gene: TRBV7-9
D gene: TRBD1
CDR3 DNA: TGTGCCAGCAGCTCCAGGGACAGGGGGCTTTCTGGGGCCAACGTCCTGACTTTC
CDR3 protein: CASSSRDRGLSGANVLTF

J gene: TRBJ2-7
clone size: -
V gene: TRBV19
D gene: TRBD1
CDR3 DNA: TGTGCCAGTAGTGTTACCGGGACAGGGATTAGTTACGAGCAGTACTTC
CDR3 protein: CASSVTGTGISYEQYF

J gene: TRBJ1-6
clone size: -
V gene: TRBV4-1
D gene: TRBD1
CDR3 DNA: TGCGCCAGCAGCCAAACCGGGACAGGGGAATCACCCCTCCACTTT
CDR3 protein: CASSQTGTGESPLHF

J gene: TRBJ2-7
clone size: -
V gene: TRBV6-1
D gene: -
CDR3 DNA: TGTGCCACCGGACCGGACCACTTC
CDR3 protein: CATGPDHF

J gene: TRBJ1-1
clone size: -
V gene: TRBV7-2
D gene: -
CDR3 DNA: TGTGCCAGCAGCCCCATGGGTGCTAACACTGAAGCTTTCTTT
CDR3 protein: CASSPMGANTEAFF

J gene: TRBJ2-7
clone size: -
V gene: TRBV27
D gene: TRBD1
CDR3 DNA: TGTGCCAGCAGTTTAGGGTGGCCAGGGGGCTACGAGCAGTACTTC
CDR3 protein: CASSLGWPGGYEQYF

J gene: TRBJ2-1
clone size: -
V gene: TRBV5-4
D gene: -
CDR3 DNA: TGTGCCAGCAGCTCCGGAGAGGATGAGCAGTTCTTC
CDR3 protein: CASSSGEDEQFF